This T cell receptor beta chain was identified during a study of blood T cell repertoires in COVID-19. Under the authors' procedure: For nucleated cells, counts were estimated from reference gene primer amplification. The protocol was immunoSEQ multiplex PCR, while the TCRdb copy is restricted to in-frame clones and leaves out a portion. V, J and clone size are those of that table, while D and trimming were read from the DNA. Found here are around 230,000 clones, nearly 90% of them singletons; the top ten hold 3% to 4%. V was clipped by 3 bases and J by 0 bases, with 21 bases between them. This CDR3 is 19 amino acids long. The germline CDR1 and CDR2 sequences are LNHNV and YYDKDF (reference sequence). Study members were between about 18 and 95 years old and lived in fewer than 30 US regions. Categorization into cohorts depended on clinical history that participants reported.

The chain employs TRBV15 and TRBJ1-3, with a possible D match to TRBD1 (5 bases). Sequencing was performed on PBMCs or T cells enriched from blood (not recorded which). This sequence was found in a woman between 25 and 40 years old with acute COVID-19. CDR3 loop: CATSRERRDAKSSGNTIYF. The DNA for the CDR3 is TGTGCCACCAGCAGGGAGAGGAGGGACGCCAAGAGCTCTGGAAACACCATATATTTT.